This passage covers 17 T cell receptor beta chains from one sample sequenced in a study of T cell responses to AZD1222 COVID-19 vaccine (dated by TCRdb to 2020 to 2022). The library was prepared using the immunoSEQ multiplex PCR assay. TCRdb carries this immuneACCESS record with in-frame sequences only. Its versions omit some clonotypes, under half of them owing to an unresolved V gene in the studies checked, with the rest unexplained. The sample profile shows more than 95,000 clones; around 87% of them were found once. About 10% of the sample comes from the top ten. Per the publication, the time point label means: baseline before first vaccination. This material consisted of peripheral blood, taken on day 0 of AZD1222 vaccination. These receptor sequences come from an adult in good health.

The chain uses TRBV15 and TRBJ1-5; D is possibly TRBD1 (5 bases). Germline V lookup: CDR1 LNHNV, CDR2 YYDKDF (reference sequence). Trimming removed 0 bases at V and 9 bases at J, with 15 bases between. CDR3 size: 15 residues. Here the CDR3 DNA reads TGTGCCACCAGCAGAGATGGGGAGGGGAGGTGGCCCCAGCATTTT. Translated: CATSRDGEGRWPQHF.

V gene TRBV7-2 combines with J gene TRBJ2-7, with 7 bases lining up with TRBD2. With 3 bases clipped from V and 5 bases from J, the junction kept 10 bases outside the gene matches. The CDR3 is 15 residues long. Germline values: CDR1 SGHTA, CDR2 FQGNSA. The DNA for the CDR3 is TGTGCCAGCAGCTTTGGCGCGGGAGATCGCCACGAGCAGTACTTC. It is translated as CASSFGAGDRHEQYF. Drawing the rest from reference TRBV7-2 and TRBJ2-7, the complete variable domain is GAGVSQSPSNKVTEKGKDVELRCDPISGHTALYWYRQSLGQGLEFLIYFQGNSAPDKSGLPSDRFSAERTGGSVSTLTIQRTQQEDSAVYLCASSFGAGDRHEQYFGPGTRLTVT.

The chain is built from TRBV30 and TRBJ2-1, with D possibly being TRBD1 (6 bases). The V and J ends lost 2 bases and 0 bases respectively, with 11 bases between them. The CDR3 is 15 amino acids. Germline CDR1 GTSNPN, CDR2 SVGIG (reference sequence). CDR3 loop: CAWSSGTSSYNEQFF. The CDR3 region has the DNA TGTGCCTGGAGTTCCGGGACAAGCTCCTACAATGAGCAGTTCTTC.

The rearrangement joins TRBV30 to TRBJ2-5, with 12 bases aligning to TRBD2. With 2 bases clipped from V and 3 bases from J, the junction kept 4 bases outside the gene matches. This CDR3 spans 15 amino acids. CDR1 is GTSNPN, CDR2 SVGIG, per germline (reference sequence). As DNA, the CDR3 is TGTGCCTGGAGTCCCCTAGCGGGAGGGAAAGAGACCCAGTACTTC. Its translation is CAWSPLAGGKETQYF.

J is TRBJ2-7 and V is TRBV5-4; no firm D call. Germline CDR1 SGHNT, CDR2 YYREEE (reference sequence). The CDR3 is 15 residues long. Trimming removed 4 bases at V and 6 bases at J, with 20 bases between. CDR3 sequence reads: CASSLPDGGVREQYF. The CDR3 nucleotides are TGTGCCAGCAGCCTTCCGGACGGCGGAGTACGCGAGCAGTACTTC.

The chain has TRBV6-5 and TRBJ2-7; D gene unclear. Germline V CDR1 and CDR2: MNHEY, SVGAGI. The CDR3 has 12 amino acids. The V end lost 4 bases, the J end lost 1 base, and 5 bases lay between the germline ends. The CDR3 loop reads CASSLGSYEQYF. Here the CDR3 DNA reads TGTGCCAGCAGTTTAGGGTCCTACGAGCAGTACTTC.

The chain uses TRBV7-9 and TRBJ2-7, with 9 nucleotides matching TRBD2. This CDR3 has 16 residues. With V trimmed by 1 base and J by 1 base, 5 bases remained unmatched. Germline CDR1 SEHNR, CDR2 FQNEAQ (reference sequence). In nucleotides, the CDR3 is TGTGCCAGCAGCTTAGTATTGAGCGGGGGGTCCTACGAGCAGTACTTC. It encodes CASSLVLSGGSYEQYF.

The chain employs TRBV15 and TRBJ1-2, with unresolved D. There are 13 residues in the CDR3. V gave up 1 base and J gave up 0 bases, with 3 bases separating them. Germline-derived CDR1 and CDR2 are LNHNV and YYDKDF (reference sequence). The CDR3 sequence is CATSRATNYGYTF. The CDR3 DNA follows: TGTGCCACCAGCAGAGCGACTAACTATGGCTACACCTTC.

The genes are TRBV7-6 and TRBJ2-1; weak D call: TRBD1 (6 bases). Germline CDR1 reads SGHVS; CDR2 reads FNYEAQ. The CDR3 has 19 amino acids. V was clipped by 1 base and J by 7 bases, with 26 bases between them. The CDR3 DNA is TGTGCCAGCAGCTTAGAGGGAATGGACAGTTCCCCTCCTCAAAATGAGCAGTTCTTC. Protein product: CASSLEGMDSSPPQNEQFF.

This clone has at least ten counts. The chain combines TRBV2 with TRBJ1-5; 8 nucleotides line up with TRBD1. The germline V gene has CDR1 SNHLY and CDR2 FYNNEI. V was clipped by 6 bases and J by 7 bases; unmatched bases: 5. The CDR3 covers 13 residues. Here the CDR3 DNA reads TGTGCCAGCAGGCGGACAGGGATACAGCCCCAGCATTTT. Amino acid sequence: CASRRTGIQPQHF.

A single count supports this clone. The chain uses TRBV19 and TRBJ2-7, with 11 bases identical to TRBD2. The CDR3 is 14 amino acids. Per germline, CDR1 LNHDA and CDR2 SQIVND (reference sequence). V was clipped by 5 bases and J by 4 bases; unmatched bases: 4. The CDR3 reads CASSVLAGGYEQYF. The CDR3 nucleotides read TGTGCCAGTAGTGTCCTAGCGGGAGGTTACGAGCAGTACTTC.

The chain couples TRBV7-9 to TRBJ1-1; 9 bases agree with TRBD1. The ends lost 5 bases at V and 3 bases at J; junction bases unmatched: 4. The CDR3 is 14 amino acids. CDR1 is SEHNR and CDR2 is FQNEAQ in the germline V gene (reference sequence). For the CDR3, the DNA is TGTGCCAGCAGCCCGGGGACAGGGTACACTGAAGCTTTCTTT. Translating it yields CASSPGTGYTEAFF.

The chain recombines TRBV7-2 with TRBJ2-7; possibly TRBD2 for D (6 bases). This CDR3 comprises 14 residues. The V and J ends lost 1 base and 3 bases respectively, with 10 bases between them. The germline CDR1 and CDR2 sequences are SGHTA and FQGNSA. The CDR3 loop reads CASSLELALYEQYF. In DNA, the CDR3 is TGTGCCAGCAGCTTAGAACTAGCCCTCTACGAGCAGTACTTC.

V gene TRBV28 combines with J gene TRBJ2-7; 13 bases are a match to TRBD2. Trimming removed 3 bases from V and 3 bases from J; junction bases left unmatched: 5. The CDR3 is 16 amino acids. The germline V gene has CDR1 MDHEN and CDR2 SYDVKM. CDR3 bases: TGTGCCAGCAGTTTCCCACTAGCGGGAGGGGACTACGAGCAGTACTTC. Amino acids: CASSFPLAGGDYEQYF. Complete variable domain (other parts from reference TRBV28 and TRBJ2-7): DVKVTQSSRYLVKRTGEKVFLECVQDMDHENMFWYRQDPGLGLRLIYFSYDVKMKEKGDIPEGYSVSREKKERFSLILESASTNQTSMYLCASSFPLAGGDYEQYFGPGTRLTVT.

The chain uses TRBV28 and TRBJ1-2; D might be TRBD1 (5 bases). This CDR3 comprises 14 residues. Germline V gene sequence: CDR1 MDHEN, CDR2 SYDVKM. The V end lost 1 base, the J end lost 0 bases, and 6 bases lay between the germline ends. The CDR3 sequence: CASSLSTANYGYTF. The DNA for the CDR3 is TGTGCCAGCAGTTTATCGACAGCTAACTATGGCTACACCTTC.

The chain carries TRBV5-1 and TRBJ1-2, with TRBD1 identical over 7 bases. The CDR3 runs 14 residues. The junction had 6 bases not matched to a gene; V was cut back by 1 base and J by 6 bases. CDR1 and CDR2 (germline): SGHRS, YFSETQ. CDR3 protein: CASSLTGVADGYTF. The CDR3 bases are TGCGCCAGCAGCTTGACAGGGGTCGCGGATGGCTACACCTTC.

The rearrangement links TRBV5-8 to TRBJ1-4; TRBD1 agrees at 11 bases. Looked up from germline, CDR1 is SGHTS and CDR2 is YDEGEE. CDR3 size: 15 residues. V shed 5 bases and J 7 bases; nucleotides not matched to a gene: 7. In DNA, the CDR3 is TGTGCCAGCAGAATGCCCGGGACAGGGGGTGAAAAACTGTTTTTT. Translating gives CASRMPGTGGEKLFF. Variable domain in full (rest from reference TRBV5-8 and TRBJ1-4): EAGVTQSPTHLIKTRGQQATLRCSPISGHTSVYWYQQALGLGLQFLLWYDEGEERNRGNFPPRFSGRQFPNYSSELNVNALELEDSALYLCASRMPGTGGEKLFFGSGTQLSVL.